This T cell receptor (beta chain) originates from a study of T-cell reconstitution after alpha-beta-depleted transplantation in children. For TCRbeta, the library was prepared with unique molecular identifiers. TCRdb re-called the PCR reads through MiXCR, storing one row per CDR3 protein. The table has about 340,000 distinct CDR3 sequences, 10% to 15% seen once. The CDR3 length is 13 residues. Unmatched junction bases numbered 0, after V lost 6 bases and J lost 2 bases. The source was PBMCs, collected from the stem cell graft. This chain connects TRBV12-3 or TRBV12-4 to TRBJ1-3; 8 bases line up with TRBD1. The TCR originated in a human donor who donated a stem cell graft to a child with Fanconi anemia. The CDR3 bases are TGTGCCAGCAGACAGGGGGCTGGAAACACCATATATTTT. Translation: CASRQGAGNTIYF.